Only a few counts were recorded for the clone carrying this TCR beta chain. What it binds is unknown. The sample is drawn from a study of shared clonotypes between healthy human individuals. For every subset, genomic DNA was evenly distributed across several immunoSEQ plates. Only in-frame clones appear in the TCRdb table, and some are missing; sequencing was by immunoSEQ multiplex PCR. The sample shows 2,100,000 or so clones, approximately 96% of them seen only once. Overall study results and limits: The study drew on few donors, limiting represented genetic and exposure-history diversity. Naive CD4 clonotypes were shared across a handful of donors at about 5%.

Looked up from germline, CDR1 is SGHTA and CDR2 is FQGNSA. This CDR3 contains 12 residues. The ends were cut back, 5 bases at V and 7 bases at J, with 11 bases in the middle. The chain couples TRBV7-2 to TRBJ1-2; possibly TRBD1 for D (5 bases). This TCR came from a young man in good health. Sequenced input: naive CD4+ T cells sorted from blood. The subset here: CD45RA+ positively selected. The CDR3 DNA follows: TGTGCCAGCAGCGCAACAGGAATTGGCTACACCTTC. This gives the protein CASSATGIGYTF.